The present T cell receptor beta chain was sequenced within a study of blood T cell repertoires in COVID-19. Study-level information: There were acute and convalescent COVID-19 samples, and they came from the United States, Italy and Spain.

The CDR3 length is 15 residues. From germline, CDR1 is LGHDT and CDR2 YNNKEL (reference sequence). V trimming: 6 bases; J trimming: 7 bases; junction bases outside the gene matches: 11. This table comes from immunoSEQ multiplex PCR, and its TCRdb copy is limited to in-frame clones, with some not included. This sample has approximately 81,000 clones; 91% occur once, and the top ten carry over 1.5%. The sequence derives from a woman in her forties or fifties in a cohort sampled during active COVID-19. The V and J genes are TRBV3-1 (or the pseudogene TRBV3-2) and TRBJ2-1, with TRBD2 matching 8 bases. The specimen was peripheral blood. The CDR3 DNA reads as TGTGCCAGCAGTCGTGGAAGCGGGGGCAGAAATGAGCAGTTCTTC. Translating it yields CASSRGSGGRNEQFF.